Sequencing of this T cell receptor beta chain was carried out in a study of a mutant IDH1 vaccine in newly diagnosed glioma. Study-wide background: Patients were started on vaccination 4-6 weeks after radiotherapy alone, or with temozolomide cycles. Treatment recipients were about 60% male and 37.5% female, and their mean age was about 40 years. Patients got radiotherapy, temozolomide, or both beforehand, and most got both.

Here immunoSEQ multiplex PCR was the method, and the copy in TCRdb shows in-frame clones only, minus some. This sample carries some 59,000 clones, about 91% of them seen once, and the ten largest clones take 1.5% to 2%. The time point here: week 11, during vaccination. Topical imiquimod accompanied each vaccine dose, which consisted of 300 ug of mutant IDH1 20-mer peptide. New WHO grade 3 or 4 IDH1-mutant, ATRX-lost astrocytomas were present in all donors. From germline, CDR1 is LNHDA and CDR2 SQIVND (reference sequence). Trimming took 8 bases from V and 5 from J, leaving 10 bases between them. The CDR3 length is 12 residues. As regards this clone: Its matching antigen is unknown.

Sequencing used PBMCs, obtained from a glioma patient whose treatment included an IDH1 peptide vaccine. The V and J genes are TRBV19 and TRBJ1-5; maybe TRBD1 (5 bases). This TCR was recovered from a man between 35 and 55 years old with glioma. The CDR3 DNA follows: TGTGCCAGTGGGGACGGGGATCAGCCCCAGCATTTT. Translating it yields CASGDGDQPQHF.